This T cell receptor beta chain was sequenced for a study of blood T cell repertoires in COVID-19. Looking at the study overall: Samples taken during acute and convalescent COVID-19 were collected in the United States, Italy and Spain.

Original methodology: Researchers report that nucleated cell counts were estimated from reference gene primer amplification. Assay: immunoSEQ multiplex PCR; the TCRdb copy retains only in-frame clones and omits some. V, J and clone size are taken as reported in that table, and D and trimming were inferred from the DNA itself. The table shows roughly 180,000 clones, with 70% to 90% occurring only once. The CDR3 runs 14 residues. Germline assignment: CDR1 SGHTA and CDR2 FQGNSA. As to this clone: One end of the junction is discordant with germline, which a read error may explain.

This rearrangement joins TRBV7-2 to TRBJ2-2, with 7 bases that match TRBD2. The sample comprised peripheral blood. This clonotype was sampled from a man between 70 and 80 years old with active or convalescent COVID-19. The CDR3 DNA reads as TGTGCCAGCACCTTAAGGCTAGCGGTCGGGGAGCTGTTTTTT. As protein: CASTLRLAVGELFF.